In its sample, the clone carrying this T cell receptor beta chain was seen many times. There are 13 residues in the CDR3. Germline V gives CDR1 MNHEY, CDR2 SMNVEV (reference sequence). The V gene lost 2 bases and the J gene lost 9 bases, with 11 bases spanning the gap. The data derive from a study of neurological immune-mediated disorders. TCRdb reanalysed the 5' RACE reads using MiXCR and keeps one entry per CDR3 protein. The table records about 10,000 distinct CDR3 sequences, roughly 21% of them present only once. The genes are TRBV27 and TRBJ1-5; D is unresolved. Source material: CD8+ T cells from blood. The TCR originated in a woman aged 60-75 years with HTLV-1-associated myelopathy (HAM/TSP). CDR3 bases: TGTGCCAGCAGTTTAGATCCCTCCAGGCCCCAGCATTTT. Amino acids: CASSLDPSRPQHF.